The TCR beta chain under discussion was sequenced for a study of shared clonotypes between healthy human individuals. This was a deep-level run. When replicate PCRs were run on unsorted PBMC, they used approximately 300 ng DNA, tens of thousands of T cell genomes. Clones were read by immunoSEQ multiplex PCR, and TCRdb kept only the in-frame ones, dropping some. The repertoire consists of 520,000 or so clones, with approximately 79% occurring once and the leading ten covering approximately 13%. V lost 8 bases to trimming and J lost 0 bases, with 9 bases between them. This CDR3 is 13 amino acids long. Germline V gene sequence: CDR1 LNHDA, CDR2 SQIVND (reference sequence).

This TCR came from a woman aged 40 to 50 in good health. Some clones in this sample may be carry-over from other donors' samples. Sequencing was done on a sample of PBMCs. V and J are TRBV19 and TRBJ2-3; TRBD2 might be the D (6 bases). The DNA for the CDR3 is TGTGCCAGTCGGGACTCGAGCACAGATACGCAGTATTTT. Translation: CASRDSSTDTQYF.